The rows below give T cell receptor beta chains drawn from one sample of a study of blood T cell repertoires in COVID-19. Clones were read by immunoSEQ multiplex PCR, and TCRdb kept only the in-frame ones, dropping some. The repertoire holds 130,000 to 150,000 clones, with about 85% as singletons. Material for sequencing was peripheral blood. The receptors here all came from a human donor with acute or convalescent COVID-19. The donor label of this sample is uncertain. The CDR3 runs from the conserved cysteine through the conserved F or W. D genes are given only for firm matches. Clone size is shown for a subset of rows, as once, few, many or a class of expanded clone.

CDR3nt: TGTGCCAGCAGCCAAGAAACATTAGCGGGAGTTGTACGGGAGACCCAGTACTTC
CDR3aa: CASSQETLAGVVRETQYF
v_gene: TRBV3-1/TRBV3-2
abundance: NA
j_gene: TRBJ2-5
d_gene: TRBD2

CDR3nt: TGTGCCAGCAGTGAATTGGGGGCGCAAGGGGCCAACGTCCTGACTTTC
CDR3aa: CASSELGAQGANVLTF
v_gene: TRBV6-1
abundance: NA
j_gene: TRBJ2-6
d_gene: NA

CDR3nt: TGTGCCAGCAGCTCCGGGGGGGTTGATGAAACAGATACGCAGTATTTT
CDR3aa: CASSSGGVDETDTQYF
v_gene: TRBV11-3
abundance: NA
j_gene: TRBJ2-3
d_gene: TRBD2

CDR3nt: TGTGCCAGCAGTATGTCAGGGGAGAACACTGAAGCTTTCTTT
CDR3aa: CASSMSGENTEAFF
v_gene: TRBV7-3
abundance: NA
j_gene: TRBJ1-1
d_gene: NA

CDR3nt: TGTGCCAGCAGCTTAGGCTGGACAGGCCGGGCGGAGCCCTACACCTTC
CDR3aa: CASSLGWTGRAEPYTF
v_gene: TRBV11-1
abundance: NA
j_gene: TRBJ1-2
d_gene: TRBD1

CDR3nt: TGTGCCAGTAGTATAGAGGCGAACACTGAAGCTTTCTTT
CDR3aa: CASSIEANTEAFF
v_gene: TRBV19
abundance: once
j_gene: TRBJ1-1
d_gene: NA

CDR3nt: TGTGCCAGTAGTAAAACTACAGGGGGCTTTGGAAACACCATATATTTT
CDR3aa: CASSKTTGGFGNTIYF
v_gene: TRBV19
abundance: NA
j_gene: TRBJ1-3
d_gene: TRBD1

CDR3nt: TGTGCCTGGGGACAGAGCTATGGCTACACCTTC
CDR3aa: CAWGQSYGYTF
v_gene: TRBV30
abundance: NA
j_gene: TRBJ1-2
d_gene: NA

CDR3nt: TGTGCCATCAGTGAGCCCTGGCAGGGTGGGAGCACAGATACGCAGTATTTT
CDR3aa: CAISEPWQGGSTDTQYF
v_gene: TRBV10-3
abundance: NA
j_gene: TRBJ2-3
d_gene: NA

CDR3nt: TGTGCCAGCGGCCAGTATAGCAATCAGCCCCAGCATTTT
CDR3aa: CASGQYSNQPQHF
v_gene: TRBV27
abundance: many
j_gene: TRBJ1-5
d_gene: NA

CDR3nt: TGTGCCAGCAGCCTTCTTACTCGGACAGGAAATGAAAAACTGTTTTTT
CDR3aa: CASSLLTRTGNEKLFF
v_gene: TRBV3-1/TRBV3-2
abundance: NA
j_gene: TRBJ1-4
d_gene: TRBD1

CDR3nt: TGTGCCAGCAGCTTGGCGTGGACAGTTGAAAAACTGTTTTTT
CDR3aa: CASSLAWTVEKLFF
v_gene: TRBV5-5
abundance: NA
j_gene: TRBJ1-4
d_gene: NA

CDR3nt: TGTGCCAGTTGCGGGCGGAGCACAGATACGCAGTATTTT
CDR3aa: CASCGRSTDTQYF
v_gene: TRBV19
abundance: NA
j_gene: TRBJ2-3
d_gene: NA

CDR3nt: TGTGCCAGCAGTTCCGGCAGGATCCTTCCTAACGAGCAGTACTTC
CDR3aa: CASSSGRILPNEQYF
v_gene: TRBV2
abundance: NA
j_gene: TRBJ2-7
d_gene: NA

CDR3nt: TGCGCCAGCAGCCTTGGGGCCGGTGAAGCTTTCTTT
CDR3aa: CASSLGAGEAFF
v_gene: TRBV5-1
abundance: NA
j_gene: TRBJ1-1
d_gene: NA

CDR3nt: TGTGCCAGCAGCTTCGGGACTCCTTACAATGAGCAGTTCTTC
CDR3aa: CASSFGTPYNEQFF
v_gene: TRBV5-6
abundance: NA
j_gene: TRBJ2-1
d_gene: NA

CDR3nt: TGTGCCAGCAGCCCTCGGACAACGAACACCGGGGAGCTGTTTTTT
CDR3aa: CASSPRTTNTGELFF
v_gene: TRBV14
abundance: once
j_gene: TRBJ2-2
d_gene: NA

CDR3nt: TGTGCCAGCAGCTTGGAACTGCTCATGACTGGGGCCAACGTCCTGACTTTC
CDR3aa: CASSLELLMTGANVLTF
v_gene: TRBV5-6
abundance: once
j_gene: TRBJ2-6
d_gene: NA

CDR3nt: TGTGCCAGCAGTTACCAGGGAACCATATATTTT
CDR3aa: CASSYQGTIYF
v_gene: TRBV6-5
abundance: NA
j_gene: TRBJ1-3
d_gene: NA

CDR3nt: TGTGCCAGCACCGAAACAGGGCGGGATGAGCAGTTCTTC
CDR3aa: CASTETGRDEQFF
v_gene: TRBV6-6
abundance: NA
j_gene: TRBJ2-1
d_gene: NA

CDR3nt: TGCAGCGTCGGGAGGGGGCAGGAAGCTTTCTTT
CDR3aa: CSVGRGQEAFF
v_gene: TRBV29-1
abundance: NA
j_gene: TRBJ1-1
d_gene: TRBD1

CDR3nt: TGTGCCACCAGCTCTGGACAGGGAGGGACTCAGCCCCAGCATTTT
CDR3aa: CATSSGQGGTQPQHF
v_gene: TRBV24-1
abundance: NA
j_gene: TRBJ1-5
d_gene: TRBD1

CDR3nt: TGTGCCAGCAGTGGAGAGGGAAGAAAGACTATGAACACTGAAGCTTTCTTT
CDR3aa: CASSGEGRKTMNTEAFF
v_gene: TRBV27
abundance: NA
j_gene: TRBJ1-1
d_gene: NA

CDR3nt: TGTGCCAGCAGTTACTCGCGAGACACCGGGGAGCTGTTTTTT
CDR3aa: CASSYSRDTGELFF
v_gene: TRBV6-5
abundance: NA
j_gene: TRBJ2-2
d_gene: NA

CDR3nt: TGTGCCATCAGTGGGGTGACTAGAGATGAGCAGTTCTTC
CDR3aa: CAISGVTRDEQFF
v_gene: TRBV10-3
abundance: NA
j_gene: TRBJ2-1
d_gene: NA

CDR3nt: TGTGCCAGCAGTCCCCTGACTAGCGGGGGGTACGAGCAGTACTTC
CDR3aa: CASSPLTSGGYEQYF
v_gene: TRBV28
abundance: few
j_gene: TRBJ2-7
d_gene: TRBD2

CDR3nt: TGTGCCAGCAGCCCGTTATACCAACGGCAAGAGACCCAGTACTTC
CDR3aa: CASSPLYQRQETQYF
v_gene: TRBV7-2
abundance: NA
j_gene: TRBJ2-5
d_gene: NA

CDR3nt: TGTGCCAGCAGAAACCCGGGACAGCACACCGGGGAGCTGTTTTTT
CDR3aa: CASRNPGQHTGELFF
v_gene: TRBV6-5
abundance: NA
j_gene: TRBJ2-2
d_gene: TRBD1

CDR3nt: TGTGCCTGGAGTGTTCTAGGTAGCGGGGGTGAGCAGTTCTTC
CDR3aa: CAWSVLGSGGEQFF
v_gene: TRBV30
abundance: few
j_gene: TRBJ2-1
d_gene: TRBD2

CDR3nt: TGTGCCAGCAGCGCAGGGGGGACCGGGGAGCTGTTTTTT
CDR3aa: CASSAGGTGELFF
v_gene: TRBV28
abundance: NA
j_gene: TRBJ2-2
d_gene: NA

CDR3nt: TGTGCCAGCAGATTGGGGAGCATACGGGCTTTCTTT
CDR3aa: CASRLGSIRAFF
v_gene: TRBV28
abundance: NA
j_gene: TRBJ1-1
d_gene: NA

CDR3nt: TGCGCCAGCAGCCAGGGACTAGCGGGAACCTACGAGCAGTACTTC
CDR3aa: CASSQGLAGTYEQYF
v_gene: TRBV5-1
abundance: NA
j_gene: TRBJ2-7
d_gene: TRBD2

CDR3nt: TGTGCCAGTAGTCGCATAGCGAGTGGGGGAAACACCATATATTTT
CDR3aa: CASSRIASGGNTIYF
v_gene: TRBV19
abundance: once
j_gene: TRBJ1-3
d_gene: NA

CDR3nt: TGTGCCAGCAGCAAATTTACGGGCGGGGTGTCCACGCAGTATTTT
CDR3aa: CASSKFTGGVSTQYF
v_gene: TRBV21-1
abundance: NA
j_gene: TRBJ2-3
d_gene: NA

CDR3nt: TGTGCCAGTAGTCCAGGCTCGGGGGGGCGCGTCTATGGCTACACCTTC
CDR3aa: CASSPGSGGRVYGYTF
v_gene: TRBV19
abundance: once
j_gene: TRBJ1-2
d_gene: NA

CDR3nt: TGTGCCTGGAGTGCCTTGGGGGCATCTGGAAACACCATATATTTT
CDR3aa: CAWSALGASGNTIYF
v_gene: TRBV30
abundance: NA
j_gene: TRBJ1-3
d_gene: NA

CDR3nt: TGTGCCAGCAGCTCCCCGGGCACAGGGCGTTTGGGTGAAAAACTGTTTTTT
CDR3aa: CASSSPGTGRLGEKLFF
v_gene: TRBV5-4
abundance: NA
j_gene: TRBJ1-4
d_gene: NA

CDR3nt: TGTGCCAGCAGCGCCCCAGGGAACTATGGCTACACCTTC
CDR3aa: CASSAPGNYGYTF
v_gene: TRBV7-2
abundance: NA
j_gene: TRBJ1-2
d_gene: NA

CDR3nt: TGTGCCTGGAGCCGACCGGGACAGGGAGGTGAAAAACTGTTTTTT
CDR3aa: CAWSRPGQGGEKLFF
v_gene: TRBV30
abundance: NA
j_gene: TRBJ1-4
d_gene: TRBD1

CDR3nt: TGTGCCAGCAGCCCCCGGGACAGCCTCTCTGGGGCCAACGTCCTGACTTTC
CDR3aa: CASSPRDSLSGANVLTF
v_gene: TRBV3-1/TRBV3-2
abundance: NA
j_gene: TRBJ2-6
d_gene: TRBD1

CDR3nt: TGCGCCAGCAGCTTGGGGGGGACAGGGCCCACTGAAGCTTTCTTT
CDR3aa: CASSLGGTGPTEAFF
v_gene: TRBV5-1
abundance: NA
j_gene: TRBJ1-1
d_gene: TRBD1

CDR3nt: TGTGCCAGCAGCCAGGGACTAGGCGGCAGTGAGCAGTTCTTC
CDR3aa: CASSQGLGGSEQFF
v_gene: TRBV3-1/TRBV3-2
abundance: NA
j_gene: TRBJ2-1
d_gene: TRBD2

CDR3nt: TGTGCCAGCAGCCAAGAAGGCTGGAAGGGGAAGGGCTACACCTTC
CDR3aa: CASSQEGWKGKGYTF
v_gene: TRBV3-1/TRBV3-2
abundance: NA
j_gene: TRBJ1-2
d_gene: NA

CDR3nt: TGTGCCAGCAGCCAAGGGACAGGGCGGGAGACCCAGTACTTC
CDR3aa: CASSQGTGRETQYF
v_gene: TRBV9
abundance: NA
j_gene: TRBJ2-5
d_gene: TRBD1

CDR3nt: TGCGCCAGCAGCTGGGGACTAGCGGGGGGGCGAAGTGAGCAGTTCTTC
CDR3aa: CASSWGLAGGRSEQFF
v_gene: TRBV5-1
abundance: NA
j_gene: TRBJ2-1
d_gene: TRBD2

CDR3nt: TGTGCCTGGAGTGTGGGGGACAGGGGTTACGAGCAGTACTTC
CDR3aa: CAWSVGDRGYEQYF
v_gene: TRBV30
abundance: once
j_gene: TRBJ2-7
d_gene: TRBD1

CDR3nt: TGTGCCAGCAGCGCCGACAGGGGCTACGCGGAAGCTTTCTTT
CDR3aa: CASSADRGYAEAFF
v_gene: TRBV9
abundance: NA
j_gene: TRBJ1-1
d_gene: TRBD1

CDR3nt: TGCGCCAGCAGTGAAGGCGGGAGTACAGATACGCAGTATTTT
CDR3aa: CASSEGGSTDTQYF
v_gene: TRBV10-2
abundance: NA
j_gene: TRBJ2-3
d_gene: TRBD2